The present TCR beta chain was sequenced within a study of control samples from healthy donors and cancer patients. TCRdb's copy holds only in-frame clones and misses some; the assay was immunoSEQ multiplex PCR. The data contain some 95,000 clones, around three quarters of them singletons. V lost 6 bases and J lost 11, with 13 bases in between. This CDR3 region has 12 residues. Sequenced input: blood. V gene TRBV12-3 or TRBV12-4 combines with J gene TRBJ1-4; D is unresolved. The sequence came from a woman in her twenties or thirties in good health. The CDR3 sequence is CASSLKPAKLFF. The CDR3 DNA reads as TGTGCCAGCAGCTTAAAGCCCGCGAAACTGTTTTTT.